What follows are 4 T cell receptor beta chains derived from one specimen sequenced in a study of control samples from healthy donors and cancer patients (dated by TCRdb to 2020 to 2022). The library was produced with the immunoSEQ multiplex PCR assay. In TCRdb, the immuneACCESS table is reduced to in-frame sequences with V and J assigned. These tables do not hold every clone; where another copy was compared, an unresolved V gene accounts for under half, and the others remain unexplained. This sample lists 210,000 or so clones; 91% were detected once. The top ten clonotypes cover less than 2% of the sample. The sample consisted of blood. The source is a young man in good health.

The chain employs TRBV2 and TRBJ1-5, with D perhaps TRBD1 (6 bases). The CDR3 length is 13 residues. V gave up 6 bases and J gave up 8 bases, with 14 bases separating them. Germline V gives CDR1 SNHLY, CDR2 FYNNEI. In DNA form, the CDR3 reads TGTGCCAGCAGACCGGGGGGCCTTGAGCCCCAGCATTTT. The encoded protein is CASRPGGLEPQHF.

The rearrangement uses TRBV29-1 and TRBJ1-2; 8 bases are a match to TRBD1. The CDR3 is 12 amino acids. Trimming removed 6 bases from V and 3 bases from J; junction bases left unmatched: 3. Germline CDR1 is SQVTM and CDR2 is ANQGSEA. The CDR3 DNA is TGCAGCGTCCAGACAGGGGACTATGGCTACACCTTC. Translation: CSVQTGDYGYTF.

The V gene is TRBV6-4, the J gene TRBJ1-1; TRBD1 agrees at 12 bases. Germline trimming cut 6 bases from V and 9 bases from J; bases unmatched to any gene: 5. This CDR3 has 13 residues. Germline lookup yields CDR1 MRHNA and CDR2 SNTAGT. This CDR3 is CASRGDRGRQAFF. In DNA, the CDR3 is TGTGCCAGCAGAGGGGACAGGGGGCGTCAAGCTTTCTTT.

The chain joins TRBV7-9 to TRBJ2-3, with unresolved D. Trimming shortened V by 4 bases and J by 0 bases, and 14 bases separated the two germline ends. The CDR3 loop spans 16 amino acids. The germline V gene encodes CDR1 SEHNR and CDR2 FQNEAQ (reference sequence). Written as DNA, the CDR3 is TGTGCCAGCAGCTGGAGCCAAGCTACAAGCACAGATACGCAGTATTTT. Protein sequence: CASSWSQATSTDTQYF.